This T cell receptor beta chain originates from a study of T cell responses to AZD1222 COVID-19 vaccine. Study background: Analyses pooled second doses at about 4 or about 12 weeks.

Study-level results: The span of vaccine-associated CD4 TCRs extended across spike, with dominance at 160-218 and 743-854. Donors, mostly white British, included more females; clonal diversity was possibly underestimated. Unmutated variant regions reportedly attract nearly half of all spike-specific TCRs.

Sequenced by immunoSEQ multiplex PCR; TCRdb stores in-frame clones only, minus some. The sample carries under 200,000 clones, 90% recorded once. The ends were cut back, 1 base at V and 4 bases at J, with 11 bases in the middle. This CDR3 comprises 15 residues. CDR1 is MGHRA and CDR2 is YSYEKL in the germline V gene. Details on this clone: Its antigen is unidentified.

This specimen was peripheral blood, taken on day 0 of AZD1222 vaccination. The receptor was isolated from an adult in good health. The chain couples TRBV4-1 to TRBJ2-1, with D possibly matching TRBD1 (5 bases). The CDR3 DNA sequence: TGCGCCAGCAGCCAAGCGGACATGCCTTACAATGAGCAGTTCTTC. Residues: CASSQADMPYNEQFF.